Presented here are 16 T cell receptor beta chains from one specimen sequenced in a study of T-cell memory formation after mild COVID-19. TCRdb re-called the 5' RACE reads with MiXCR, one entry per CDR3 protein. The sample records about 82,000 distinct CDR3 sequences, less than 15% being singletons. The sample taken for sequencing was PBMCs or a T cell subset sorted from them (not recorded which). The receptors were gathered from an adult woman who had mild COVID-19 (a few samples of this study predate the infection). Cell type and time point are not known.

The sample holds a few counts of this clonotype. V is TRBV29-1 and J is TRBJ1-1; a weak D match, TRBD1 (6 bases). The germline V and J ends were trimmed by 4 bases and 7 bases, with 13 bases remaining between them. CDR3 length equals 12 residues. The germline gives CDR1 SQVTM, CDR2 ANQGSEA. CDR3 DNA sequence: TGCAGCGTTGTAGGGGGACGGGGTGAAGCTTTCTTT. As protein: CSVVGGRGEAFF.

The V gene is TRBV9, the J gene TRBJ2-7, with a weak D call TRBD1 (6 bases). Germline CDR1 SGDLS, CDR2 YYNGEE. This CDR3 has 15 amino acids. V lost 3 bases to trimming and J lost 3 bases, with 16 bases between them. CDR3 DNA: TGTGCCAGCAGCGGAGTGGGGGCCCCTAACTACGAGCAGTACTTC. Its protein product is CASSGVGAPNYEQYF.

This clonotype was counted between two and nine times. This chain links TRBV7-3 with TRBJ2-2; perhaps D is TRBD1 or TRBD2 (5 bases each). This CDR3 has 18 amino acids. Germline V CDR1 and CDR2: SGHTA, FQGTGA. The ends were cut back, 5 bases at V and 4 bases at J, with 23 bases in the middle. CDR3 region: CASSPIRRDLSGTGELFF. CDR3 bases: TGTGCCAGCAGCCCAATCAGAAGGGACCTAAGCGGCACCGGGGAGCTGTTTTTT.

Ten or more counts support this clonotype. J is TRBJ2-1 and V is TRBV4-1; D uncertain. The CDR3 runs 11 residues. V was cut by 3 bases and J by 8 bases, with 5 bases left in between. Germline V gene data show CDR1 as MGHRA and CDR2 as YSYEKL. In DNA, the CDR3 is TGCGCCAGCAGCCATGGCGATGAGCAGTTCTTC. Translation: CASSHGDEQFF.

This clonotype was seen a few times. J is TRBJ1-1 and V is TRBV7-9; TRBD1 aligns across 7 bases. V dropped 5 bases and J dropped 6; count of bases not matched to a gene: 12. CDR3 size: 15 residues. Germline lookup yields CDR1 SEHNR and CDR2 FQNEAQ (reference sequence). Here the CDR3 reads CASSGYRGADPEAFF. CDR3 nucleotide sequence: TGTGCCAGCAGCGGGTACAGGGGCGCGGACCCTGAAGCTTTCTTT.

This clonotype came up many times. The chain has TRBV5-1 and TRBJ2-7; 7 bases are a match to TRBD2. Trimming cost V 0 bases and J 7 bases; bases outside gene matches: 7. CDR1 is SGHRS, CDR2 YFSETQ, per germline. The CDR3 covers 14 residues. CDR3 residues: CASSLETSPDEQYF. As DNA, the CDR3 is TGCGCCAGCAGCTTGGAGACTAGCCCGGATGAGCAGTACTTC.

This clonotype was detected only a few times. The chain is built from TRBV27 and TRBJ2-1; 10 bases align to TRBD2. With 6 bases clipped from V and 2 bases from J, the junction kept 7 bases outside the gene matches. In germline, CDR1 is MNHEY, CDR2 SMNVEV (reference sequence). This CDR3 has 16 residues. DNA of the CDR3: TGTGCCAGCAGGGAGCCCACTAGCGGGACCTACAATGAGCAGTTCTTC. This encodes CASREPTSGTYNEQFF.

This clonotype came up a few times. The rearrangement uses TRBV2 and TRBJ2-7, with D maybe TRBD1 (5 bases). In germline, CDR1 is SNHLY, CDR2 FYNNEI. The CDR3 contains 13 residues. Between the trimmed V and J ends, which lost 6 bases and 2 bases, there was a span of 11 bases. The CDR3 sequence is CASRAGIPYEQYF. In DNA form, the CDR3 reads TGTGCCAGCAGGGCAGGGATCCCCTACGAGCAGTACTTC.

This chain uses TRBV4-3 with TRBJ2-1; D is perhaps TRBD1 (5 bases). Germline CDR1 and CDR2: LGHNA and YSLEER. Trimming pared 0 bases from V and 8 bases from J, leaving 17 bases between. The CDR3 runs 16 residues. The CDR3 sequence: CASSQEQAIHSDEQFF. The DNA for the CDR3 is TGCGCCAGCAGCCAAGAACAGGCTATCCACAGCGATGAGCAGTTCTTC.

This clonotype turned up a few times. The chain couples TRBV10-3 to TRBJ2-4, with D maybe TRBD1 (6 bases). The length of the CDR3 is 17 residues. The V gene lost 2 bases and the J gene lost 5 bases, with 19 bases spanning the gap. Germline values: CDR1 ENHRY, CDR2 SYGVKD. The CDR3 loop is CAISETDQQGAENIQYF. The CDR3 DNA is TGTGCCATCAGTGAGACGGACCAACAGGGAGCGGAAAACATTCAGTACTTC.

The CDR3 sequence: CASSPWTDTGELFF. The CDR3 DNA reads as TGTGCCAGCAGCCCATGGACGGACACCGGGGAGCTGTTTTTT. The chain recombines TRBV9 with TRBJ2-2, with D unresolved. With 4 bases removed from V and 3 bases from J, the gap between germline ends came to 10 bases. CDR1 and CDR2 (germline): SGDLS, YYNGEE. This CDR3 region has 14 residues. Full variable domain (rest looked up from reference TRBV9 and TRBJ2-2): DSGVTQTPKHLITATGQRVTLRCSPRSGDLSVYWYQQSLDQGLQFLIQYYNGEERAKGNILERFSAQQFPDLHSELNLSSLELGDSALYFCASSPWTDTGELFFGEGSRLTVL.

The table lists this clonotype with a few counts. In DNA, the CDR3 is TGCGCCAGCAGCTTGGGGGATGGTGGCTACACCTTC. Its protein product is CASSLGDGGYTF. V is TRBV5-1 and J is TRBJ1-2; no clear D. V lost 0 bases and J lost 7, with 7 bases in between. The CDR3 contains 12 residues. The V gene's germline CDR1 is SGHRS and CDR2 YFSETQ.

This clonotype has only a few counts. CDR3 sequence reads: CASRAGTSAGNIQYF. Written as DNA, the CDR3 is TGTGCCAGCAGAGCCGGGACTAGCGCTGGAAACATTCAGTACTTC. The rearrangement uses TRBV11-2 and TRBJ2-4; TRBD2 matches 10 bases. V was clipped by 6 bases and J by 6 bases; unmatched bases: 8. Looked up from germline, CDR1 is SGHAT and CDR2 is FQNNGV. There are 15 residues in the CDR3. Filled out from reference TRBV11-2 and TRBJ2-4, the complete variable domain reads EAGVAQSPRYKIIEKRQSVAFWCNPISGHATLYWYQQILGQGPKLLIQFQNNGVVDDSQLPKDRFSAERLKGVDSTLKIQPAKLEDSAVYLCASRAGTSAGNIQYFGAGTRLSVL.

This clonotype was observed a few times. The rearrangement joins TRBV15 to TRBJ1-2; D perhaps matches TRBD1 (5 bases). The V end was cut by 3 bases, the J end by 2 bases, with 10 bases between. Germline CDR1 reads LNHNV; CDR2 reads YYDKDF (reference sequence). CDR3 length: 14 amino acids. The CDR3 region has the DNA TGTGCCACCAGCAGTGGGGGTACCAACTATGGCTACACCTTC. It is translated as CATSSGGTNYGYTF.

The chain recombines TRBV12-3 or TRBV12-4 with TRBJ2-7, with a tentative D call TRBD1 (5 bases). The CDR3 contains 12 residues. Trimming shortened V by 8 bases and J by 4 bases, and 12 bases separated the two germline ends. The CDR3 loop is CASGATEYEQYF. CDR3 nucleotides: TGTGCCAGCGGGGCTACAGAATACGAGCAGTACTTC.

The chain uses TRBV7-9 and TRBJ2-7, with TRBD2 as a possible D gene (6 bases). Trimming left V 7 bases short and J 7 bases short, with 14 bases between. Germline CDR1 reads SEHNR; CDR2 reads FQNEAQ (reference sequence). The CDR3 is 12 residues long. The CDR3 spells CASTTNRGEQYF. Here the CDR3 DNA reads TGTGCCAGCACAACCAATCGGGGGGAGCAGTACTTC. The variable domain in full, completed from reference TRBV7-9 and TRBJ2-7, reads DTGVSQNPRHKITKRGQNVTFRCDPISEHNRLYWYRQTLGQGPEFLTYFQNEAQLEKSRLLSDRFSAERPKGSFSTLEIQRTEQGDSAMYLCASTTNRGEQYFGPGTRLTVT.